A selection of T cell receptor beta chains follows, all from one sample in a study of OX40 agonist ivuxolimab in advanced cancers. The table came from immunoSEQ multiplex PCR; TCRdb's copy has only in-frame clones and leaves some out. The sample shows about 31,000 clones, approximately 86% of them seen only once. Source: CD4+ or CD8+ T cells sorted from blood, taken in a trial of the OX40 agonist ivuxolimab. The receptors were sampled from an adult with an advanced solid tumor such as melanoma, head and neck, liver or kidney cancer. The CDR3 runs from the conserved cysteine through the conserved F or W. Fields, in order: V gene, clone size, D gene, J gene, CDR3 protein, CDR3 DNA. The D gene is left open where the match is weak. Only some rows state a clone size, as once, few, many or a class for expanded clones.

>TRBV5-1|.|.|TRBJ2-2
CASSLAGIFTGELFF
TGCGCCAGCAGCTTGGCCGGGATTTTTACCGGGGAGCTGTTTTTT
>TRBV18|.|.|TRBJ2-7
CASSLDVLEPGLQEQYF
TGTGCCAGCTCACTCGACGTACTTGAACCGGGACTGCAAGAGCAGTACTTC
>TRBV6-4|few|.|TRBJ2-1
CASSDRDNNEQFF
TGTGCCAGCAGTGACCGGGACAACAATGAGCAGTTCTTC
>TRBV11-1|.|TRBD1|TRBJ1-2
CASSSDRVTKEDGYTF
TGTGCCAGCAGCTCCGACAGGGTAACCAAAGAGGATGGCTACACCTTC
>TRBV21-1|.|.|TRBJ2-3
CASSPQGLAGAHTQYF
TGTGCCAGCAGCCCTCAGGGACTAGCGGGAGCTCATACGCAGTATTTT
>TRBV29-1|.|TRBD2|TRBJ2-1
CSVVGGSLFNEQFF
TGCAGCGTTGTGGGCGGGAGCTTATTCAATGAGCAGTTCTTC
>TRBV7-9|.|.|TRBJ2-7
CASSPTRGLEAYEQYF
TGTGCCAGCAGCCCTACTCGGGGTTTGGAAGCCTACGAGCAGTACTTC
>TRBV7-3|.|.|TRBJ2-2
CASSPTTGELFF
TGTGCCAGCAGCCCGACTACCGGGGAGCTGTTTTTT
>TRBV7-6|.|.|TRBJ2-7
CASSLGGVGEQYF
TGTGCCAGCAGCTTAGGGGGAGTAGGCGAGCAGTACTTC
>TRBV5-6|.|.|TRBJ2-7
CASSLSASYEQYF
TGTGCCAGCAGCTTGTCTGCCTCCTACGAGCAGTACTTC
>TRBV19|.|TRBD1|TRBJ1-1
CASTPTGVAHTEAFF
TGTGCCAGTACTCCCACAGGGGTAGCGCACACTGAAGCTTTCTTT
>TRBV6-4|.|.|TRBJ2-2
CASSDSIGGTGELFF
TGTGCCAGCAGTGACTCGATAGGGGGCACCGGGGAGCTGTTTTTT
>TRBV4-1|.|.|TRBJ1-5
CASSQGRGMGFVNQPQHF
TGCGCCAGCAGCCAAGGGAGAGGAATGGGGTTTGTCAATCAGCCCCAGCATTTT
>TRBV27|.|.|TRBJ2-1
CASSRRPVPNEQFF
TGTGCCAGCAGTCGAAGACCCGTCCCCAATGAGCAGTTCTTC
>TRBV6-5|.|.|TRBJ2-1
CASGSSYNEQFF
TGTGCCAGCGGTAGCTCCTACAATGAGCAGTTCTTC
>TRBV27|.|.|TRBJ1-2
CASSESTPSNYGYTF
TGTGCCAGCAGTGAATCGACACCCAGTAACTATGGCTACACCTTC
>TRBV27|.|.|TRBJ1-5
CASSLLGQPQHF
TGTGCCAGCAGTTTACTAGGTCAGCCCCAGCATTTT
>TRBV4-3|.|TRBD2|TRBJ2-7
CASSQAGDYEQYF
TGCGCCAGCAGCCAGGCGGGGGACTACGAGCAGTACTTC
>TRBV13|.|TRBD1|TRBJ2-7
CASSRAPGGRNEQYF
TGTGCCAGCAGCCGAGCTCCAGGGGGCCGGAACGAGCAGTACTTC
>TRBV11-3|.|.|TRBJ1-5
CASSSSYFEPQHF
TGTGCCAGCAGCTCATCATATTTTGAGCCCCAGCATTTT
>TRBV27|few|.|TRBJ1-5
CASSLLGTQPQHF
TGTGCCAGCAGTTTATTGGGAACTCAGCCCCAGCATTTT
>TRBV28|.|.|TRBJ1-3
CASSPWTRSGNTIYF
TGTGCCAGCAGTCCGTGGACGAGATCAGGAAACACCATATATTTT
>TRBV30|.|.|TRBJ1-3
CAWSVIWDVNGNTIYF
TGTGCCTGGAGTGTAATCTGGGATGTCAATGGAAACACCATATATTTT
>TRBV5-4|once|TRBD1|TRBJ2-7
CASSLGDRGFYEQYF
TGTGCCAGCAGCTTGGGGGACAGGGGGTTTTACGAGCAGTACTTC
>TRBV9|.|TRBD2|TRBJ2-1
CASSQGLAGYNEQFF
TGTGCCAGCAGCCAAGGACTAGCGGGATACAATGAGCAGTTCTTC